This T cell receptor beta chain was sequenced during a study of Graves' ophthalmopathy and Graves' hyperthyroidism. As the template, RNA transcripts were used to amplify TCR beta CDR3 regions. In the first round, RT-PCR was carried out with HTBI primers, and a multiplex PCR formed the second round. Each CDR3 protein is one row after TCRdb ran MiXCR on the multiplex PCR reads. The data contain some 150,000 distinct CDR3 sequences, around 39% of them singletons. CDR1 GTSNPN and CDR2 SVGIG come from the germline V gene (reference sequence). The CDR3 totals 11 residues. Between the trimmed V and J ends, which lost 8 bases and 5 bases, there was a span of 13 bases. This clonotype was detected ten times or more.

This TCR came from a man younger than 40 with Graves' ophthalmopathy. The chain has TRBV30 and TRBJ2-7; tentatively, D is TRBD1 (5 bases). Material: peripheral blood. The CDR3 bases are TGTGCCCGTTCCGTGGACAACGAGCAGTACTTC. It codes for CARSVDNEQYF.